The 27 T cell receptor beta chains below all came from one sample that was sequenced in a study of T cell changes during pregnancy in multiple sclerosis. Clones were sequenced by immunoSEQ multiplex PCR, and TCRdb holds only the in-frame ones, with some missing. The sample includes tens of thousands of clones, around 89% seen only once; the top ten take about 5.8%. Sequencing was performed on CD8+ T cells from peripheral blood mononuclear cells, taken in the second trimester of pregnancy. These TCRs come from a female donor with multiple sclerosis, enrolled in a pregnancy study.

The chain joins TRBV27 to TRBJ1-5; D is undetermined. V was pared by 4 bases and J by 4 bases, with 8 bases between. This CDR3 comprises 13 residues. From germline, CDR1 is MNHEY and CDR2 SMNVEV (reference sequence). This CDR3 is CASSSELNQPQHF. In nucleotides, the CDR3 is TGTGCCAGCAGTTCCGAACTTAATCAGCCCCAGCATTTT.

The CDR3 reads CALGRLDEQYF. CDR3 bases: TGTGCCTTGGGGAGACTAGACGAGCAGTACTTC. The chain combines TRBV28 with TRBJ2-5, with TRBD2 as a possible D gene (6 bases). The end of the DNA aligns better with TRBJ2-7, so the J call may be wrong. The CDR3 sequence is 11 residues long. Germline-derived CDR1 and CDR2 are MDHEN and SYDVKM.

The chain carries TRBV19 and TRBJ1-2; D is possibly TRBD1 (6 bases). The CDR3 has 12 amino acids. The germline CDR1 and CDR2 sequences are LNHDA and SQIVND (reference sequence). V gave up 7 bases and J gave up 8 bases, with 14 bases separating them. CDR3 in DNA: TGTGCCAGTAACATCCAGGGGTTGGGCTACACCTTC. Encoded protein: CASNIQGLGYTF. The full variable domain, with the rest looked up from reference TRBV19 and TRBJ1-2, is DGGITQSPKYLFRKEGQNVTLSCEQNLNHDAMYWYRQDPGQGLRLIYYSQIVNDFQKGDIAEGYSVSREKKESFPLTVTSAQKNPTAFYLCASNIQGLGYTFGSGTRLTVV.

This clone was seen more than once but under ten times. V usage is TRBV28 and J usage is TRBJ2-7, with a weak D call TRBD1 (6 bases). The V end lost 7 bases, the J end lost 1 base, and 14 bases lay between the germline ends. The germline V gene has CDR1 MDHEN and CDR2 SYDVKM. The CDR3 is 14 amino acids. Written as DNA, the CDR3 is TGTGCCAGCAATCGCAGGGGAAGGTCCTACGAGCAGTACTTC. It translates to CASNRRGRSYEQYF.

The CDR3 loop is CASSIFRTGNTEAFF. The CDR3 nucleotides read TGTGCCAGTAGTATCTTTCGGACAGGGAACACTGAAGCTTTCTTT. This sequence joins TRBV19 and TRBJ1-1, with TRBD1 identical over 7 bases. Germline-derived CDR1 and CDR2 are LNHDA and SQIVND (reference sequence). The CDR3 covers 15 residues. Trimming removed 3 bases from V and 1 base from J; junction bases left unmatched: 5.

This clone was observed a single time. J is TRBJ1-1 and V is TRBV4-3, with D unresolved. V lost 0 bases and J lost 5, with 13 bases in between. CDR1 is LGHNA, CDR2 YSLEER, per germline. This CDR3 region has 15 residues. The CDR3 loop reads CASSQDLPGTTEAFF. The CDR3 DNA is TGCGCCAGCAGCCAAGATTTACCAGGCACGACTGAAGCTTTCTTT.

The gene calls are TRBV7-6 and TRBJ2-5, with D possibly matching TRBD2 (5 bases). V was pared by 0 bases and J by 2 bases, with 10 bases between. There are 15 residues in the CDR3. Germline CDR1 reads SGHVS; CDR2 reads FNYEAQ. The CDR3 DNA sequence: TGTGCCAGCAGCTTAGCGAACGGGGTACAAGAGACCCAGTACTTC. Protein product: CASSLANGVQETQYF.

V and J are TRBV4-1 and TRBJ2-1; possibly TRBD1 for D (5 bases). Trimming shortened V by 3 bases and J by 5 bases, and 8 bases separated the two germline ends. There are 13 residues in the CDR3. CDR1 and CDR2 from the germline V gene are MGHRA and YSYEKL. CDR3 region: CASSQGLDNEQFF. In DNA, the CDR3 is TGCGCCAGCAGCCAGGGGCTAGACAATGAGCAGTTCTTC.

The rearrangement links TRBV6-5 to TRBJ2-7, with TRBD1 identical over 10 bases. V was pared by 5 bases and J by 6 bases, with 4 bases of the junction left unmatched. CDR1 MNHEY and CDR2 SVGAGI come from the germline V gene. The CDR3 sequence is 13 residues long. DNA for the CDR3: TGTGCCAGCAGTGTGACAGGGGGCCTCGAGCAGTACTTC. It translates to CASSVTGGLEQYF.

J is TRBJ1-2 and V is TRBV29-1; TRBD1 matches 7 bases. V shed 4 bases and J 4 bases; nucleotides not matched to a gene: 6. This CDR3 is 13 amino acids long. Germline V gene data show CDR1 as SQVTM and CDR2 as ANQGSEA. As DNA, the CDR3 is TGCAGCGTTGTGACAGGGTTGAGCTATGGCTACACCTTC. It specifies CSVVTGLSYGYTF.

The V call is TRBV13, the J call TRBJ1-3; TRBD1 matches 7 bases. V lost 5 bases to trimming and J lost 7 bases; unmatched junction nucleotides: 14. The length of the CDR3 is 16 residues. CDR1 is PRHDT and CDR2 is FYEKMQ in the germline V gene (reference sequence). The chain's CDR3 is CASSALTGMIGNTIYF. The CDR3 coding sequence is TGTGCCAGCAGCGCGTTGACAGGGATGATTGGCAACACCATATATTTT.

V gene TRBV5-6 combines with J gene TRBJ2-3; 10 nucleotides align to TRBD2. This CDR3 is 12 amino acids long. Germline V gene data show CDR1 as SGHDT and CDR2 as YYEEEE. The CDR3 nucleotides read TGTGTCCGGACTAGCGGCCCAGATACGCAGTATTTT. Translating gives CVRTSGPDTQYF.

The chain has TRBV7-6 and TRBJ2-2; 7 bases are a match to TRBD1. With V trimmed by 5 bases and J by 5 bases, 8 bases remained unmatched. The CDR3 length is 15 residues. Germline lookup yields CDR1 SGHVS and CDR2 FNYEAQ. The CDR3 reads CASSRPTGQTGELFF. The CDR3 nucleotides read TGTGCCAGCAGCCGACCGACAGGGCAGACCGGGGAGCTGTTTTTT.

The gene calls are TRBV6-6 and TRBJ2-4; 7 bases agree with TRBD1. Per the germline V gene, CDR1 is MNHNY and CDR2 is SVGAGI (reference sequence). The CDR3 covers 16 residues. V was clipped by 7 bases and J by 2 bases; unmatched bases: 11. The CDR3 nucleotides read TGTGCCAGCAACGGGGACAGATCCGGATCCAAAAACATTCAGTACTTC. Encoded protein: CASNGDRSGSKNIQYF.

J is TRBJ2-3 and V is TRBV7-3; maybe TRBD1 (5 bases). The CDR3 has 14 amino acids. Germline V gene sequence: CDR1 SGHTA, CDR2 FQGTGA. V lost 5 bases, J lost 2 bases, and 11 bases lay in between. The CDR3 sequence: CASSPIGDTDTQYF. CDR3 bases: TGTGCCAGCAGCCCAATAGGGGACACAGATACGCAGTATTTT.

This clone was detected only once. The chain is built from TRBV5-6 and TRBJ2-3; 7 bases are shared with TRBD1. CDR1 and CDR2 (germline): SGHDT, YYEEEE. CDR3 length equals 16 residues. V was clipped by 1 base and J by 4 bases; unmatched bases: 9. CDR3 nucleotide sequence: TGTGCCAGCAGCTTGCTGGTACAGGGGCACTCAGATACGCAGTATTTT. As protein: CASSLLVQGHSDTQYF.

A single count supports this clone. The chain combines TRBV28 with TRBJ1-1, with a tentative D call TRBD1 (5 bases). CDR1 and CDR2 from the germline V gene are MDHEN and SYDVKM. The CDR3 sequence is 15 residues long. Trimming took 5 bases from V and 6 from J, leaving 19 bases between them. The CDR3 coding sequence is TGTGCCAGCAGTCCCCGCAGGGAGGCCAACGCTGAAGCTTTCTTT. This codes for CASSPRREANAEAFF.

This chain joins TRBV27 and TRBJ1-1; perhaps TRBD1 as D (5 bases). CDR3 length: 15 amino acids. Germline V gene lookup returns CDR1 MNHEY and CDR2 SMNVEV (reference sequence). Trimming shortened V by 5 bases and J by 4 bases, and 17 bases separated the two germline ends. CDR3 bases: TGTGCCAGCAGTGTAGACAGATTTGGGGTCACTGAAGCTTTCTTT. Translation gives CASSVDRFGVTEAFF.

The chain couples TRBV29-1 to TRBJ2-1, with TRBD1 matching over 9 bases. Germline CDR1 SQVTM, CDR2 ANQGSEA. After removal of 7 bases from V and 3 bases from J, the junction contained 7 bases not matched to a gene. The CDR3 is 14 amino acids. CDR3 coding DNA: TGCAGCGAAACAGGGGGCGCCCGCTACAATGAGCAGTTCTTC. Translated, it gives CSETGGARYNEQFF.

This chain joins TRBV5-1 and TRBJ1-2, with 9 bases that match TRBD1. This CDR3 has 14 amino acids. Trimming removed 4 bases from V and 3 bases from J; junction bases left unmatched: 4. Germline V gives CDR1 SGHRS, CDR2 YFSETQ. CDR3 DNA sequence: TGCGCCAGCAGCCTGGGACAGGGTGACTATGGCTACACCTTC. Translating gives CASSLGQGDYGYTF.

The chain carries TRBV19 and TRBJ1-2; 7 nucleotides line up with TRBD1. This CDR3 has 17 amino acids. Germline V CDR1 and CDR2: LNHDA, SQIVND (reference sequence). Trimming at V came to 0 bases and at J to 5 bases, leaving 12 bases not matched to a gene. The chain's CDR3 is CASSIDGTVHSIYGYTF. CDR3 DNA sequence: TGTGCCAGTAGTATAGACGGGACAGTACACTCTATTTATGGCTACACCTTC.

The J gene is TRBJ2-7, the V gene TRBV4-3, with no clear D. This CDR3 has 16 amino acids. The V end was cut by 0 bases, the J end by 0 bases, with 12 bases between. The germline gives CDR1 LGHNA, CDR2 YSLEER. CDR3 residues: CASSQDRSASSYEQYF. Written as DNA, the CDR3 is TGCGCCAGCAGCCAAGATCGGAGCGCAAGCTCCTACGAGCAGTACTTC.

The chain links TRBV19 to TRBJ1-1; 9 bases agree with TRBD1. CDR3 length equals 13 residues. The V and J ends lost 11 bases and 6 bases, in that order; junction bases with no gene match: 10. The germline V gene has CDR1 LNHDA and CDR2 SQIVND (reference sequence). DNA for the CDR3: TGTGCCTCCAGGACAGGGGCTCTCGCTGAAGCTTTCTTT. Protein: CASRTGALAEAFF.

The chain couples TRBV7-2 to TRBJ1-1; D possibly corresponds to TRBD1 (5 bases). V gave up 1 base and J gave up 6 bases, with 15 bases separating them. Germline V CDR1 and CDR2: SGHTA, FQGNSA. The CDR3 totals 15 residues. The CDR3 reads CASSLVGRDYPEAFF. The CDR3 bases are TGTGCCAGCAGCTTAGTGGGACGGGACTACCCTGAAGCTTTCTTT. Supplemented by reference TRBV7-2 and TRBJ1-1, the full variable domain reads GAGVSQSPSNKVTEKGKDVELRCDPISGHTALYWYRQSLGQGLEFLIYFQGNSAPDKSGLPSDRFSAERTGGSVSTLTIQRTQQEDSAVYLCASSLVGRDYPEAFFGQGTRLTVV.

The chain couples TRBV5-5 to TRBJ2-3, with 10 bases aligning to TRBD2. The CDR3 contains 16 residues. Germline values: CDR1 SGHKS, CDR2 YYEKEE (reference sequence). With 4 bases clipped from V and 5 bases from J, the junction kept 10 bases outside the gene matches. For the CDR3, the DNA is TGTGCCAGCAGCCCCCTTCCAGCGGGGGGGGGAGATACGCAGTATTTT. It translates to CASSPLPAGGGDTQYF. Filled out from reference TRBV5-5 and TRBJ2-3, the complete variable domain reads DAGVTQSPTHLIKTRGQQVTLRCSPISGHKSVSWYQQVLGQGPQFIFQYYEKEERGRGNFPDRFSARQFPNYSSELNVNALLLGDSALYLCASSPLPAGGGDTQYFGPGTRLTVL.

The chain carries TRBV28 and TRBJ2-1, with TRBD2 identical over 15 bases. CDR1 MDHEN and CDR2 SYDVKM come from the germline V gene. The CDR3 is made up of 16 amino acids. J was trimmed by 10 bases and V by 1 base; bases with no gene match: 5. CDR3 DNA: TGTGCCAGCAGTTTATTGGGACTAGCGGGAGGTGGCGAGCAGTTCTTC. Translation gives CASSLLGLAGGGEQFF.

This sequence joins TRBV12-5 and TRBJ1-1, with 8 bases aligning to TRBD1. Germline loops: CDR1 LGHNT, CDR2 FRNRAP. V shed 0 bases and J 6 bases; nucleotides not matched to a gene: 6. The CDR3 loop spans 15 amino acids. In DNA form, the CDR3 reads TGTGCTAGTGGTTTGGTAAGAGAGACAGGGGCTGAAGCTTTCTTT. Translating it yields CASGLVRETGAEAFF.